This T cell receptor (beta chain) was sequenced for a study of radiotherapy plus CTLA-4 blockade in lung cancer. Overall study context: Objective responses emerged in about 20% of patients, and around 31% attained disease control.

Only in-frame clones appear in the TCRdb table, and some are missing; sequencing was by immunoSEQ multiplex PCR. This sample carries 90,000 to 100,000 clones, roughly 80% of them seen once, and the ten largest clones take around 25%. The TCR was taken from a human donor with non-small cell lung cancer that progressed on radiotherapy plus ipilimumab. Material: peripheral blood, obtained from a patient treated with radiotherapy plus ipilimumab.

CDR3: CSAGLVGAFF. The CDR3 coding sequence is TGCAGTGCTGGGTTGGTTGGAGCTTTCTTT. This chain joins TRBV20-1 and TRBJ1-1; no reliable D call. Germline V gene sequence: CDR1 DFQATT, CDR2 SNEGSKA (reference sequence). The CDR3 is made up of 10 amino acids. V was cut by 5 bases and J by 10 bases, with 11 bases left in between.